This T cell receptor (beta chain) originates from a study of early T cells in non-severe SARS-CoV-2 infection. Study details: The study sequenced bulk RNA from unsorted whole blood, with chains unpaired.

Looked up from germline, CDR1 is SGHAT and CDR2 is FQNNGV. The length of the CDR3 is 16 residues. V dropped 6 bases and J dropped 2; count of bases not matched to a gene: 8. Whole-study findings and limits: There was a bias toward anti-spike CD8 responses in VDJdb matching, which missed private and CD4 specificities.

For this clonotype: Its target is unknown.

Attachment of unique molecular identifiers to individual cDNA molecules was performed. One entry per CDR3 protein, called by TCRdb with MiXCR from the 5' RACE reads. The data hold 65,000 to 85,000 distinct CDR3 sequences, with roughly 13% observed a single time. The source of this sequence is an adult who was a healthcare worker with PCR-confirmed SARS-CoV-2 infection or an uninfected control (not recorded which). Sequenced input: whole blood. J is TRBJ2-3 and V is TRBV11-2, with 10 nucleotides matching TRBD2. CDR3 nucleotides: TGTGCCAGCAGGCTCCTAGCGGGGGCGATCACAGATACGCAGTATTTT. Translating gives CASRLLAGAITDTQYF.